This paragraph reports one T cell receptor beta chain. Its specificity is not known. A 5'RACE reaction primed in the constant segment made cDNA libraries of TCR alpha and TCR beta, and these carried sample barcodes and UMIs. One entry per CDR3 protein, called by TCRdb with MiXCR from the 5' RACE reads. The table lists approximately 150,000 distinct CDR3 sequences, about 14% of them singletons. The data are from a study of T-cell memory formation after mild COVID-19. Study as a whole: The study found TCR clusters largely donor specific. Study conclusions and caveats: Contracting clones localized mainly to CM and EM when CD4+ and mainly to EMRA when CD8+. Clones that got smaller from day 15 to 85 had even CD4/CD8, while clones growing later tipped toward CD4+.

V lost 0 bases and J 6 bases, leaving 9 bases between the germline ends. Germline V lookup: CDR1 SGHRS, CDR2 YFSETQ. CDR3 length equals 13 residues. Source material: PBMCs or a T cell subset sorted from them (not recorded which). This clonotype originated in an adult woman who had mild COVID-19 (a few samples of this study predate the infection). Cell type and time point are not known. The chain recombines TRBV5-1 with TRBJ1-1, with unresolved D. CDR3 in DNA: TGCGCCAGCAGCTTGGCTCCGGGGTCTGAAGCTTTCTTT. Protein: CASSLAPGSEAFF.